This T cell receptor (beta chain) was obtained from a study of cytomegalovirus exposure and HLA in healthy donors. Turning to the study itself: Earlier work reported roughly 120 million unique TCR beta sequences from 150 million to 200 million T cells.

The PCR contained 60 Vbeta and 13 Jbeta primers. Assay used: immunoSEQ multiplex PCR; TCRdb lists only in-frame clones, some missing. The sample carries around 140,000 clones, about 64% recorded once. In regard to this clone: Its antigen is currently unknown.

Study results and caveats: A previous analysis found most TCR beta V segments productive roughly 87% or roughly 30% of the time. In a later analysis, TCR beta V- and J-gene trimming showed a link to a missense DCLRE1C variant. CMV serostatus was the sole immune exposure information available.

The sequencing sample was made of PBMCs. The TCR comes from a woman between 40 and 55 years old in good health and CMV-seronegative.

CDR3 sequence: CASSGEGRGARGGELFF. CDR3 DNA: TGTGCCAGCTCGGGGGAGGGACGGGGGGCGAGGGGCGGGGAGCTGTTTTTT. The rearrangement uses TRBV27 and TRBJ2-2; D may be TRBD2 (7 bases). Trimming took 8 bases from V and 7 from J, leaving 26 bases between them. Per the germline V gene, CDR1 is MNHEY and CDR2 is SMNVEV (reference sequence). The CDR3 has 17 residues.